The 32 T cell receptor beta chains below all came from one sample that was sequenced in a study of vaccination and CD4 T cells after COVID-19. Treatment described: roughly ten-day PBMC culture with coronavirus spike peptide pools or control peptides (ViraFEST assay). The antigens for these receptors are not known. Sequencing of the DNA from cultured CD4+ T cells was carried out with the Oncomine TCR Beta short-read assay. TCRdb analysed the PCR reads with MiXCR anew, one entry per CDR3 protein. This table holds about 18,000 distinct CDR3 sequences, less than 70% found once. The sequenced material came from CD4+ T cells from blood, cultured in vitro. The source of these receptors is a human donor who had recovered from COVID-19.

This clonotype was seen more than once but under ten times. The chain uses TRBV7-9 and TRBJ1-5, with D possibly TRBD1 on 5 matching bases. Germline V gene sequence: CDR1 SEHNR, CDR2 FQNEAQ (reference sequence). The CDR3 covers 15 residues. Trimming pared 1 base from V and 6 bases from J, leaving 13 bases between. The CDR3 bases are TGTGCCAGCAGCTTAGATCAGGGAAGGGGTCAGCCCCAGCATTTT. This codes for CASSLDQGRGQPQHF.

The genes are TRBV2 and TRBJ1-1; D uncertain. V was trimmed by 2 bases and J by 6 bases, leaving 10 bases between them. This CDR3 is built from 13 residues. Germline V CDR1 and CDR2: SNHLY, FYNNEI. The chain's CDR3 is CASSERPTPEAFF. CDR3 coding DNA: TGTGCCAGCAGTGAACGGCCAACCCCTGAAGCTTTCTTT. Looking up the rest from reference TRBV2 and TRBJ1-1 gives the full variable domain: EPEVTQTPSHQVTQMGQEVILRCVPISNHLYFYWYRQILGQKVEFLVSFYNNEISEKSEIFDDQFSVERPDGSNFTLKIRSTKLEDSAMYFCASSERPTPEAFFGQGTRLTVV.

The rearrangement uses TRBV6-1 and TRBJ2-1; 9 bases line up with TRBD1. Germline loops: CDR1 MNHNS, CDR2 SASEGT. This CDR3 has 15 amino acids. Trimming removed 5 bases from V and 1 base from J; junction bases left unmatched: 3. This CDR3 is CASSRDRDSYNEQFF. Written as DNA, the CDR3 is TGTGCCAGCAGTCGGGACAGGGATTCCTACAATGAGCAGTTCTTC.

The chain is built from TRBV30 and TRBJ1-2, with TRBD1 matching 9 bases. The V and J ends lost 2 bases and 6 bases, in that order; junction bases with no gene match: 4. CDR1 is GTSNPN, CDR2 SVGIG, per germline (reference sequence). This CDR3 has 13 amino acids. CDR3 loop: CAWSSDRGHGYTF. CDR3 DNA sequence: TGTGCCTGGAGTTCGGACAGGGGACATGGCTACACCTTC.

The J gene is TRBJ2-6, the V gene TRBV24-1; D remains unclear. CDR3 length: 18 residues. V shed 3 bases and J shed 0 bases, with 14 bases lying between them. Germline-derived CDR1 and CDR2 are KGHDR and SFDVKD. CDR3 nucleotide sequence: TGTGCCACCAGTGATAGGGCCGGACCGTCCTCTGGGGCCAACGTCCTGACTTTC. Translated: CATSDRAGPSSGANVLTF.

This sequence joins TRBV7-3 and TRBJ1-1; 8 positions match TRBD1. CDR1 is SGHTA and CDR2 is FQGTGA in the germline V gene. The CDR3 is 15 amino acids. Trimming took 5 bases from V and 0 from J; bases not matched to a gene: 5. The CDR3 loop reads CASSPRTGMNTEAFF. Here the CDR3 DNA reads TGTGCCAGCAGCCCCCGGACAGGGATGAACACTGAAGCTTTCTTT.

This chain joins TRBV20-1 and TRBJ1-2, with D perhaps matching TRBD1 (5 bases). The germline V gene has CDR1 DFQATT and CDR2 SNEGSKA (reference sequence). This CDR3 comprises 15 residues. Trimming stripped 0 bases from V and 7 bases from J, with 18 bases between. The CDR3 region has the DNA TGCAGTGCTAGAGATCTTCGGGGCCCGGCGACTGGCTACACCTTC. It yields the protein CSARDLRGPATGYTF.

A single count supports this clonotype. The rearrangement links TRBV7-2 to TRBJ2-7, with D maybe TRBD2 (6 bases). This CDR3 region has 13 residues. The V gene's germline CDR1 is SGHTA and CDR2 FQGNSA. V lost 5 bases and J 3 bases, leaving 11 bases between the germline ends. The CDR3 DNA reads TGTGCCAGCAGCGGGACTCCGGACTACGAGCAGTACTTC. It translates to CASSGTPDYEQYF.

In this sample, this clonotype turned up a few times. V gene TRBV7-2 combines with J gene TRBJ1-1, with 7 bases lining up with TRBD1. The CDR3 length is 15 residues. V shed 3 bases and J 1 base; nucleotides not matched to a gene: 5. Per the germline V gene, CDR1 is SGHTA and CDR2 is FQGNSA. The CDR3 DNA reads TGTGCCAGCAGCTTGTACAGGGGAGGGAACACTGAAGCTTTCTTT. It codes for CASSLYRGGNTEAFF.

This clonotype has just a few counts. The chain recombines TRBV7-2 with TRBJ2-2; 11 nucleotides agree with TRBD2. The ends lost 2 bases at V and 2 bases at J; junction bases unmatched: 4. Germline V CDR1 and CDR2: SGHTA, FQGNSA. The CDR3 is 17 residues long. DNA of the CDR3: TGTGCCAGCAGCTTAAGCCTAGCGGGGGGTAACACCGGGGAGCTGTTTTTT. Encoded protein: CASSLSLAGGNTGELFF.

The V and J genes are TRBV19 and TRBJ2-7; D possibly corresponds to TRBD2 (5 bases). Germline V lookup: CDR1 LNHDA, CDR2 SQIVND (reference sequence). The V and J ends lost 6 bases and 7 bases respectively, with 10 bases between them. The CDR3 runs 11 residues. In nucleotides, the CDR3 is TGTGCCAGTAGGGCTTCGGGGGAGCAGTACTTC. Translated: CASRASGEQYF.

The V and J genes are TRBV20-1 and TRBJ2-7; possibly TRBD2 for D (6 bases). The CDR3 covers 11 residues. The germline gives CDR1 DFQATT, CDR2 SNEGSKA (reference sequence). V shed 6 bases and J shed 9 bases, with 15 bases lying between them. In nucleotides, the CDR3 is TGCAGTGCCCGGATACCCGGGGGGCAGTACTTC. Translated, it gives CSARIPGGQYF.

The J gene is TRBJ1-2, the V gene TRBV11-2; D is perhaps TRBD1 (6 bases). Germline loops: CDR1 SGHAT, CDR2 FQNNGV. Trimming pared 5 bases from V and 8 bases from J, leaving 15 bases between. The CDR3 consists of 13 residues. The chain's CDR3 is CASSTGTQRGYTF. In DNA, the CDR3 is TGTGCCAGCAGCACTGGGACACAACGCGGCTACACCTTC.

The chain links TRBV5-4 to TRBJ2-2; D is possibly TRBD1 or TRBD2 (5 bases each). This CDR3 has 14 residues. Trimming pared 3 bases from V and 4 bases from J, leaving 10 bases between. Germline CDR1 is SGHNT and CDR2 is YYREEE (reference sequence). The CDR3 spells CASSSAGATGELFF. The CDR3 coding sequence is TGTGCCAGCAGCTCCGCCGGGGCCACCGGGGAGCTGTTTTTT. The full variable domain, with the rest looked up from reference TRBV5-4 and TRBJ2-2, is ETGVTQSPTHLIKTRGQQVTLRCSSQSGHNTVSWYQQALGQGPQFIFQYYREEENGRGNFPPRFSGLQFPNYSSELNVNALELDDSALYLCASSSAGATGELFFGEGSRLTVL.

The chain couples TRBV27 to TRBJ1-2, with 7 positions matching TRBD1. Trimming took 4 bases from V and 8 from J; bases not matched to a gene: 4. This CDR3 has 12 amino acids. Per the germline V gene, CDR1 is MNHEY and CDR2 is SMNVEV (reference sequence). CDR3 nucleotides: TGTGCCAGCAGTTCGACAGGGACGGGCTACACCTTC. This codes for CASSSTGTGYTF.

The J gene is TRBJ1-5, the V gene TRBV20-1; the D gene is possibly TRBD1 (5 bases). This CDR3 region has 13 residues. Germline assignment: CDR1 DFQATT and CDR2 SNEGSKA (reference sequence). V was trimmed by 6 bases and J by 0 bases, leaving 9 bases between them. DNA for the CDR3: TGCAGTGCCCGGGACTATAGCAATCAGCCCCAGCATTTT. It translates to CSARDYSNQPQHF.

The rearrangement uses TRBV19 and TRBJ1-1; D possibly corresponds to TRBD1 (5 bases). Germline CDR1 and CDR2: LNHDA and SQIVND (reference sequence). This CDR3 is built from 14 residues. The V end lost 4 bases, the J end lost 4 bases, and 13 bases lay between the germline ends. This CDR3 is CASSTSRGTTEAFF. The CDR3 nucleotides are TGTGCCAGTAGTACCTCGCGGGGGACCACTGAAGCTTTCTTT.

This clonotype was detected only a few times. The rearrangement uses TRBV7-2 and TRBJ1-3; possibly TRBD1 for D (5 bases). CDR3 length: 15 residues. CDR1 is SGHTA, CDR2 FQGNSA, per germline. V gave up 7 bases and J gave up 4 bases, with 17 bases separating them. The CDR3 spells CASTQTAGWGNTIYF. The DNA of the CDR3 is TGTGCCAGCACCCAAACGGCAGGGTGGGGAAACACCATATATTTT.

The J gene is TRBJ1-5, the V gene TRBV27, with 9 bases matching TRBD1. The CDR3 contains 13 residues. After removal of 4 bases from V and 5 bases from J, the junction contained 0 bases not matched to a gene. Germline V lookup: CDR1 MNHEY, CDR2 SMNVEV (reference sequence). The CDR3 DNA reads TGTGCCAGCAGTTGGGACAGGGATCAGCCCCAGCATTTT. As protein: CASSWDRDQPQHF.

This clonotype turned up a few times. The V and J genes are TRBV7-3 and TRBJ2-2; the D is unclear. This CDR3 is built from 12 residues. Germline-derived CDR1 and CDR2 are SGHTA and FQGTGA. Trimming took 6 bases from V and 1 from J, leaving 3 bases between them. CDR3 sequence: CASRQNTGELFF. The CDR3 DNA reads TGTGCCAGCAGGCAGAACACCGGGGAGCTGTTTTTT.

The chain links TRBV7-9 to TRBJ1-3; no firm D call. The germline V gene encodes CDR1 SEHNR and CDR2 FQNEAQ (reference sequence). V lost 4 bases to trimming and J lost 1 base, with 8 bases between them. This CDR3 comprises 14 residues. The CDR3 is CASSSPTSGNTIYF. CDR3 nucleotides: TGTGCCAGCAGCTCCCCGACTTCTGGAAACACCATATATTTT. The entire variable domain, with the rest obtained from reference TRBV7-9 and TRBJ1-3, is as follows: DTGVSQNPRHKITKRGQNVTFRCDPISEHNRLYWYRQTLGQGPEFLTYFQNEAQLEKSRLLSDRFSAERPKGSFSTLEIQRTEQGDSAMYLCASSSPTSGNTIYFGEGSWLTVV.

The chain is built from TRBV6-5 and TRBJ2-1; D gene unclear. The CDR3 length is 18 residues. Trimming removed 0 bases at V and 8 bases at J, with 23 bases between. Germline V gene sequence: CDR1 MNHEY, CDR2 SVGAGI. CDR3 in amino acids: CASSYSGSRVVEFYEQFF. The CDR3 DNA is TGTGCCAGCAGTTACTCGGGGTCTAGGGTGGTTGAGTTTTATGAGCAGTTCTTC.

The V call is TRBV7-8, the J call TRBJ2-7, with TRBD1 matching over 7 bases. Germline-derived CDR1 and CDR2 are SGHVS and FQNEAQ. This CDR3 is built from 16 residues. Losses at the gene ends were 5 bases for V and 0 bases for J; bases not matched to a gene: 10. CDR3 sequence: CASSVKPGQRSYEQYF. The CDR3 nucleotides read TGTGCCAGCAGCGTCAAACCGGGACAGCGCTCCTACGAGCAGTACTTC.

The chain has TRBV20-1 and TRBJ1-3, with D tentatively TRBD1 (5 bases). The germline V and J ends were trimmed by 0 bases and 1 base, with 16 bases remaining between them. Germline assignment: CDR1 DFQATT and CDR2 SNEGSKA (reference sequence). There are 17 residues in the CDR3. CDR3 region: CSARDPDARASGNTIYF. CDR3 DNA: TGCAGTGCTAGAGATCCAGACGCCAGGGCATCTGGAAACACCATATATTTT.

The chain combines TRBV6-5 with TRBJ1-2; D is undetermined. Germline V gives CDR1 MNHEY, CDR2 SVGAGI. The CDR3 has 14 residues. With 4 bases removed from V and 6 bases from J, the gap between germline ends came to 15 bases. For the CDR3, the DNA is TGTGCCAGCAGTTCCAGAAGCGTCCTGGATGGCTACACCTTC. This gives the protein CASSSRSVLDGYTF.

V gene TRBV28 combines with J gene TRBJ1-5, with no clear D. Germline V gene data show CDR1 as MDHEN and CDR2 as SYDVKM. V was trimmed by 5 bases and J by 0 bases, leaving 14 bases between them. The CDR3 covers 16 residues. CDR3 loop: CASSAYVGYSNQPQHF. CDR3 in DNA: TGTGCCAGCAGTGCGTACGTGGGTTATAGCAATCAGCCCCAGCATTTT.

The rearrangement uses TRBV7-8 and TRBJ2-3, with D possibly TRBD2 on 7 matching bases. V was cut by 4 bases and J by 4 bases, with 24 bases left in between. The germline gives CDR1 SGHVS, CDR2 FQNEAQ. CDR3 length: 18 amino acids. CDR3 bases: TGTGCCAGCAGCTCTCCCCAATTCAGCGGGAAGGGGGCAGATACGCAGTATTTT. Translating gives CASSSPQFSGKGADTQYF.

This clonotype turned up a few times. The V call is TRBV20-1, the J call TRBJ2-3; 12 nucleotides line up with TRBD2. V lost 5 bases, J lost 6 bases, and 9 bases stayed unmatched. The CDR3 spans 15 residues. From germline, CDR1 is DFQATT and CDR2 SNEGSKA (reference sequence). The CDR3 protein is CSASSTSGSDDTQYF. In nucleotides, the CDR3 is TGCAGTGCTTCTTCGACTAGCGGGAGCGACGATACGCAGTATTTT.

The chain is built from TRBV6-1 and TRBJ2-5; D not certain. V was trimmed by 5 bases and J by 2 bases, leaving 9 bases between them. The CDR3 length is 13 residues. Germline loops: CDR1 MNHNS, CDR2 SASEGT. This CDR3 reads CASSPRDQETQYF. Here the CDR3 DNA reads TGTGCCAGCAGTCCCAGAGATCAAGAGACCCAGTACTTC.

This chain connects TRBV2 to TRBJ1-4, with TRBD1 matching over 7 bases. Germline V gene sequence: CDR1 SNHLY, CDR2 FYNNEI. This CDR3 is built from 13 residues. After removal of 8 bases from V and 9 bases from J, the junction contained 9 bases not matched to a gene. The CDR3 here is CASGDRVGQKLFF. The CDR3 DNA sequence: TGTGCCAGCGGAGACAGGGTCGGTCAAAAACTGTTTTTT.

In its sample, this clonotype was seen a few times. The chain combines TRBV7-9 with TRBJ1-2; no clear D gene. The CDR3 length is 15 residues. From germline, CDR1 is SEHNR and CDR2 FQNEAQ (reference sequence). V gave up 8 bases and J gave up 5 bases, with 21 bases separating them. CDR3 protein: CASEQNPGRMYGYTF. The CDR3, as DNA: TGTGCCAGCGAACAAAATCCCGGCCGCATGTATGGCTACACCTTC.

The chain carries TRBV6-2 or TRBV6-3 and TRBJ2-1; the D is unclear. The CDR3 is 13 amino acids. CDR1 is MNHEY and CDR2 is SVGEGT in the germline V gene. Trimming shortened V by 5 bases and J by 2 bases, and 7 bases separated the two germline ends. The CDR3 region is CASSPDTYNEQFF. The CDR3, as DNA: TGTGCCAGCAGTCCCGACACCTACAATGAGCAGTTCTTC.